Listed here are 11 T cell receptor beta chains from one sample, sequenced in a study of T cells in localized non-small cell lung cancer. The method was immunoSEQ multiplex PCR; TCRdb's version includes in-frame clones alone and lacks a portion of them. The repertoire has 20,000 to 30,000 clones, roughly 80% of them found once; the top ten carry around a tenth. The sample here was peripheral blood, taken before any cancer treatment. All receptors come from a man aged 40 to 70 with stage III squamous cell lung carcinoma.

The CDR3: CASSLKALMPFSTDTQYF. DNA of the CDR3: TGTGCCAGCAGCTTAAAAGCCCTGATGCCCTTTAGCACAGATACGCAGTATTTT. The chain joins TRBV5-5 to TRBJ2-3; D gene ambiguous. Trimming took 2 bases from V and 0 from J, leaving 19 bases between them. This CDR3 has 18 residues. The V gene's germline CDR1 is SGHKS and CDR2 YYEKEE (reference sequence).

CDR3 nucleotides: TGTGCCAGTCGGACTAGCGGTACCTCATCCGAGCAGTACTTC. The encoded protein is CASRTSGTSSEQYF. This sequence joins TRBV27 and TRBJ2-7; 10 nucleotides agree with TRBD2. With 9 bases clipped from V and 6 bases from J, the junction kept 11 bases outside the gene matches. CDR1 is MNHEY and CDR2 is SMNVEV in the germline V gene (reference sequence). CDR3 size: 14 residues.

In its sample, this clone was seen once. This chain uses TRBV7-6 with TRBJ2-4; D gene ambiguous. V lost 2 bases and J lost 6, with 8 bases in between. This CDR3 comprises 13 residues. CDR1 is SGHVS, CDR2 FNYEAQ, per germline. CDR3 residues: CASSLLGSNIQYF. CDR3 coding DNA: TGTGCCAGCAGCTTACTCGGGTCAAACATTCAGTACTTC.

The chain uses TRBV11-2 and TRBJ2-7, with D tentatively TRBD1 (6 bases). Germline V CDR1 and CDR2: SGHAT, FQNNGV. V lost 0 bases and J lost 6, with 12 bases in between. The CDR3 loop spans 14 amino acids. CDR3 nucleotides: TGTGCCAGCAGCTTAGAGGGGACATCGACCGAGCAGTACTTC. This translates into CASSLEGTSTEQYF.

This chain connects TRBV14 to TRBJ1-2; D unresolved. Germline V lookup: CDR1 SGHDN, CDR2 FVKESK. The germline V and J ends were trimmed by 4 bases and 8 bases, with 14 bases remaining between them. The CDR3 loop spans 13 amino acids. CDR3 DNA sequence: TGTGCCAGCAGCCTGTCAAGGGATGGCGGCTACACCTTC. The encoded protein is CASSLSRDGGYTF.

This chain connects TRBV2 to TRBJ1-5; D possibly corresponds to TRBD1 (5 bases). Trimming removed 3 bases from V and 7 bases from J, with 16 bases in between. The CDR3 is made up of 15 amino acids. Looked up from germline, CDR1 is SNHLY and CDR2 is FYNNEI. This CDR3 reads CASSETRVHRQPQHF. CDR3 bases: TGTGCCAGCAGTGAGACCCGGGTCCACAGGCAGCCCCAGCATTTT.

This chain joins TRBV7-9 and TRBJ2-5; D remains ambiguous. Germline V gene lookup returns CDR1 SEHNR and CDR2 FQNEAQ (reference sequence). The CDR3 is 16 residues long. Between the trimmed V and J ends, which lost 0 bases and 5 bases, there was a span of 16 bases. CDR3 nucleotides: TGTGCCAGCAGCTTAGCGCGTAGCCTCGCCGGGGAGACCCAGTACTTC. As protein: CASSLARSLAGETQYF.

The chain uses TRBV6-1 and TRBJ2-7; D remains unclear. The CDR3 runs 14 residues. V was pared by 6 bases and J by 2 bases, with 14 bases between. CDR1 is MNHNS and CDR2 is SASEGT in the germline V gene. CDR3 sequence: CASSLETETYEQYF. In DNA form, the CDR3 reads TGTGCCAGCAGCCTGGAGACCGAAACCTACGAGCAGTACTTC.

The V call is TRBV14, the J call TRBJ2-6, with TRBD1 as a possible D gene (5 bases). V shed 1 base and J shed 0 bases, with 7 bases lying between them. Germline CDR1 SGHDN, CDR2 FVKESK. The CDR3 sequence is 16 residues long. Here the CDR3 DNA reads TGTGCCAGCAGCCAAGGGGGCTTCTCTGGGGCCAACGTCCTGACTTTC. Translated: CASSQGGFSGANVLTF.

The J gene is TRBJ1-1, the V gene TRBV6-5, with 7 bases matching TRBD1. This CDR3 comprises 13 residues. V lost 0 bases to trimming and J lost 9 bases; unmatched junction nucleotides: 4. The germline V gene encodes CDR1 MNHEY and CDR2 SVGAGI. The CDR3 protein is CASSYSRDSQAFF. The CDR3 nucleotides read TGTGCCAGCAGTTACTCCCGGGACAGTCAAGCTTTCTTT.

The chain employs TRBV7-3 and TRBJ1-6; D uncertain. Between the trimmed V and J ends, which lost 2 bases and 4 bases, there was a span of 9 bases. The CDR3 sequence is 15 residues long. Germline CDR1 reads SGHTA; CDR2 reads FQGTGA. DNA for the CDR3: TGTGCCAGCAGCTTAGGACTCGGATATAATTCACCCCTCCACTTT. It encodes CASSLGLGYNSPLHF.